The next 26 T cell receptor beta chains were all read from a single sample in a study of Ad26.COV2.S vaccination and SARS-CoV-2 variants. The treatment is: some 20 received Ad26.COV2.S at low or high dose, single or two shots; about 5 received placebo; per-sample allocation not given. Sampling occurred on day 63 after the first vaccine or placebo injection. Profiling relied on immunoSEQ multiplex PCR, and the TCRdb table lists in-frame clones only, not all of them. The sample has 350,000 to 400,000 clones, about 89% seen once. Sequenced material: peripheral blood, taken in a trial of Ad26.COV2.S vaccine versus placebo. The receptors originated from a person between 18 and 65 years old who received the Ad26.COV2.S COVID-19 vaccine or a placebo.

The chain employs TRBV7-7 and TRBJ1-5, with D unclear. Germline values: CDR1 SSHAT, CDR2 FNYEAQ (reference sequence). The CDR3 extends over 15 amino acids. CDR3 nucleotides: TGTGCTAGAAACGCCTACGTTGTGGGCAATCAGCCCCAGCATTTT. Translation: CARNAYVVGNQPQHF. Filled out from reference TRBV7-7 and TRBJ1-5, the complete variable domain reads GAGVSQSPRYKVTKRGQDVTLRCDPISSHATLYWYQQALGQGPEFLTYFNYEAQPDKSGLPSDRFSAERPEGSISTLTIQRTEQRDSAMYRCARNAYVVGNQPQHFGDGTRLSIL.

V gene TRBV4-1 combines with J gene TRBJ2-7, with D hard to call. The CDR3 totals 15 residues. The germline V gene has CDR1 MGHRA and CDR2 YSYEKL. The V end was cut by 0 bases, the J end by 2 bases, with 11 bases between. DNA of the CDR3: TGCGCCAGCAGCCAAGAGAACCCTTCCCCCTACGAGCAGTACTTC. Translating gives CASSQENPSPYEQYF.

V and J are TRBV9 and TRBJ1-5; TRBD1 is a possible D gene (5 bases). The CDR3 totals 17 residues. CDR1 and CDR2 from the germline V gene are SGDLS and YYNGEE. V was shortened by 2 bases and J by 5 bases, with 20 bases between the two germline ends. The CDR3 loop reads CASSVGGTAPPYQPQHF. The CDR3 bases are TGTGCCAGCAGCGTGGGTGGGACTGCGCCCCCGTATCAGCCCCAGCATTTT.

Comments on this clone: At one end, the junction sequence differs from germline, possibly due to a read error. The chain's CDR3 is CASSLNIGETQYF. Written as DNA, the CDR3 is TGTGCTAGCAGCTTGAACATCGGGGAGACCCAGTACTTC. The chain employs TRBV7-7 and TRBJ2-5; D not resolved. The germline V gene has CDR1 SSHAT and CDR2 FNYEAQ (reference sequence). The CDR3 totals 13 residues. Full variable domain (missing parts from reference TRBV7-7 and TRBJ2-5): GAGVSQSPRYKVTKRGQDVTLRCDPISSHATLYWYQQALGQGPEFLTYFNYEAQPDKSGLPSDRFSAERPEGSISTLTIQRTEQRDSAMYRCASSLNIGETQYFGPGTRLLVL.

The V and J genes are TRBV28 and TRBJ1-2; 10 nucleotides agree with TRBD1. This CDR3 is 15 amino acids long. V was pared by 5 bases and J by 3 bases, with 6 bases of the junction left unmatched. In germline, CDR1 is MDHEN, CDR2 SYDVKM. CDR3 sequence reads: CASSRRTGGYYGYTF. CDR3 in DNA: TGTGCCAGCAGTCGACGGACAGGGGGGTACTATGGCTACACCTTC.

The chain recombines TRBV28 with TRBJ1-1; 10 nucleotides match TRBD1. V shed 2 bases and J 1 base; nucleotides not matched to a gene: 7. Germline assignment: CDR1 MDHEN and CDR2 SYDVKM. This CDR3 spans 17 amino acids. CDR3 in amino acids: CASSLTDRGLPNTEAFF. The CDR3 region has the DNA TGTGCCAGCAGTTTAACCGACAGGGGGCTGCCGAACACTGAAGCTTTCTTT.

The rearrangement uses TRBV11-1 and TRBJ2-1; D call uncertain. The CDR3 loop spans 13 amino acids. V was trimmed by 4 bases and J by 3 bases, leaving 7 bases between them. Germline CDR1 is SGHAT and CDR2 is FQDESV (reference sequence). CDR3 nucleotide sequence: TGTGCCAGCAGCTCCCAGCGCTACAATGAGCAGTTCTTC. It encodes CASSSQRYNEQFF.

This clone was picked up one time. The genes are TRBV7-9 and TRBJ2-1, with a tentative D call TRBD2 (5 bases). The germline V and J ends were trimmed by 1 base and 10 bases, with 20 bases remaining between them. CDR3 size: 16 residues. CDR1 is SEHNR and CDR2 is FQNEAQ in the germline V gene (reference sequence). Here the CDR3 DNA reads TGTGCCAGCAGCTTAGGGCGGGCACAGCCCGAAGGGGAGCAGTTCTTC. Residues: CASSLGRAQPEGEQFF.

The chain has TRBV4-1 and TRBJ2-7; a possible D gene is TRBD1 (5 bases). The V gene's germline CDR1 is MGHRA and CDR2 YSYEKL. V dropped 4 bases and J dropped 3 bases, with 10 bases sitting between them. This CDR3 comprises 13 residues. CDR3 sequence reads: CASSLGQGYEQYF. The CDR3 coding sequence is TGCGCCAGCAGCCTAGGCCAGGGCTACGAGCAGTACTTC.

The chain has TRBV19 and TRBJ2-1; D may be TRBD1 or TRBD2 (5 bases each). Trimming removed 6 bases at V and 2 bases at J, with 11 bases between. Germline values: CDR1 LNHDA, CDR2 SQIVND (reference sequence). This CDR3 region has 14 residues. CDR3 coding DNA: TGTGCCAGTAGCCGGGACGGACCCTACAATGAGCAGTTCTTC. Its translation is CASSRDGPYNEQFF. The whole variable domain, filled in from reference TRBV19 and TRBJ2-1, reads DGGITQSPKYLFRKEGQNVTLSCEQNLNHDAMYWYRQDPGQGLRLIYYSQIVNDFQKGDIAEGYSVSREKKESFPLTVTSAQKNPTAFYLCASSRDGPYNEQFFGPGTRLTVL.

This chain joins TRBV10-3 and TRBJ2-3; D possibly corresponds to TRBD2 (7 bases). This CDR3 spans 13 amino acids. Trimming took 7 bases from V and 4 from J, leaving 12 bases between them. Per germline, CDR1 ENHRY and CDR2 SYGVKD. CDR3 nucleotides: TGTGCCATCAAGGGCGGGGGCCCAGATACGCAGTATTTT. Its translation is CAIKGGGPDTQYF.

The rearrangement links TRBV14 to TRBJ2-2; 10 bases agree with TRBD1. V lost 2 bases to trimming and J lost 5 bases; unmatched junction nucleotides: 2. The CDR3 is 15 amino acids. Looked up from germline, CDR1 is SGHDN and CDR2 is FVKESK. The CDR3 is CASSQRQGATGELFF. CDR3 coding DNA: TGTGCCAGCAGCCAACGACAGGGGGCAACCGGGGAGCTGTTTTTT.

The V and J genes are TRBV7-8 and TRBJ2-5; 10 bases map to TRBD2. The ends lost 5 bases at V and 4 bases at J; junction bases unmatched: 4. The CDR3 totals 14 residues. Germline-derived CDR1 and CDR2 are SGHVS and FQNEAQ. DNA for the CDR3: TGTGCCAGCAGCCCCCGACTAGCGGGAGAGACCCAGTACTTC. Translation gives CASSPRLAGETQYF. The full variable domain, its missing parts supplied by reference TRBV7-8 and TRBJ2-5, is GAGVSQSPRYKVAKRGQDVALRCDPISGHVSLFWYQQALGQGPEFLTYFQNEAQLDKSGLPSDRFFAERPEGSVSTLKIQRTQQEDSAVYLCASSPRLAGETQYFGPGTRLLVL.

This sequence joins TRBV11-3 and TRBJ2-2; the D gene could be TRBD1 or TRBD2 (5 bases each). Germline V CDR1 and CDR2: SGHNT, YENEEA. The CDR3 covers 17 residues. The germline V and J ends were trimmed by 5 bases and 2 bases, with 18 bases remaining between them. The CDR3 DNA follows: TGTGCCAGCAGCCCCTCGGGGCGGATTTTAAACACCGGGGAGCTGTTTTTT. Translating gives CASSPSGRILNTGELFF.

The sample holds one count of this clone. This rearrangement joins TRBV6-4 to TRBJ1-1; 7 positions agree with TRBD1. The germline gives CDR1 MRHNA, CDR2 SNTAGT. This CDR3 is built from 13 residues. Trimming at V came to 6 bases and at J to 7 bases, leaving 8 bases not matched to a gene. This CDR3 is CASRVNAGGEAFF. The CDR3 DNA is TGTGCCAGCAGGGTAAATGCAGGGGGTGAAGCTTTCTTT.

This chain joins TRBV4-3 and TRBJ1-1, with 9 bases that match TRBD1. V lost 5 bases to trimming and J lost 2 bases; unmatched junction nucleotides: 6. The CDR3 runs to 15 residues. Germline assignment: CDR1 LGHNA and CDR2 YSLEER. The DNA of the CDR3 is TGCGCCAGCAGCGCGAATACAGGGGGCAACACTGAAGCTTTCTTT. Amino acid sequence: CASSANTGGNTEAFF.

The count of this clone is one. The rearrangement joins TRBV6-6 to TRBJ2-3; D unclear. This CDR3 is built from 13 residues. Trimming took off 6 bases at V and 4 bases at J, with 11 bases between the two ends. Germline V CDR1 and CDR2: MNHNY, SVGAGI (reference sequence). The CDR3 nucleotides are TGTGCCAGCAGCCCACCTGGGCCAGATACGCAGTATTTT. Translation gives CASSPPGPDTQYF.

The chain recombines TRBV2 with TRBJ2-7; 7 bases map to TRBD1. The J segment lost 1 base and the V segment lost 6 bases, leaving 3 bases of the junction unmatched. Germline CDR1 SNHLY, CDR2 FYNNEI. This CDR3 has 13 amino acids. CDR3 sequence (DNA): TGTGCCAGCAGGAGGACAGGTTCCTACGAGCAGTACTTC. This gives the protein CASRRTGSYEQYF.

This clone has just a few counts. This rearrangement joins TRBV6-6 to TRBJ2-7; the match to TRBD1 covers 9 bases. This CDR3 comprises 15 residues. Trimming removed 6 bases from V and 2 bases from J; junction bases left unmatched: 8. CDR1 MNHNY and CDR2 SVGAGI come from the germline V gene (reference sequence). CDR3 sequence: CASRKPGQGTYEQYF. The CDR3 DNA sequence: TGTGCCAGCAGAAAGCCGGGACAGGGTACCTACGAGCAGTACTTC.

The gene calls are TRBV15 and TRBJ1-1; weak D call: TRBD1 (5 bases). Trimming shortened V by 0 bases and J by 3 bases, and 14 bases separated the two germline ends. This CDR3 has 16 amino acids. Germline V CDR1 and CDR2: LNHNV, YYDKDF (reference sequence). CDR3 coding DNA: TGTGCCACCAGCAGAGATCCCGGAGAAGGGGACACTGAAGCTTTCTTT. Protein: CATSRDPGEGDTEAFF. Full variable domain (outside the CDR3, taken from reference TRBV15 and TRBJ1-1): DAMVIQNPRYQVTQFGKPVTLSCSQTLNHNVMYWYQQKSSQAPKLLFHYYDKDFNNEADTPDNFQSRRPNTSFCFLDIRSPGLGDTAMYLCATSRDPGEGDTEAFFGQGTRLTVV.

The rearrangement uses TRBV11-3 and TRBJ2-1; 7 bases agree with TRBD2. The germline V gene has CDR1 SGHNT and CDR2 YENEEA. The J segment lost 2 bases and the V segment lost 1 base, leaving 5 bases of the junction unmatched. There are 16 residues in the CDR3. The CDR3 sequence is CASSLVAGEPYNEQFF. The CDR3 DNA reads TGTGCCAGCAGCTTAGTGGCGGGAGAGCCCTACAATGAGCAGTTCTTC.

The chain has TRBV5-1 and TRBJ2-7; D ambiguous. Germline lookup yields CDR1 SGHRS and CDR2 YFSETQ. This CDR3 is built from 11 residues. Between the trimmed V and J ends, which lost 4 bases and 2 bases, there was a span of 4 bases. CDR3 amino acids: CASSETYEQYF. The CDR3 bases are TGCGCCAGCAGCGAGACCTACGAGCAGTACTTC.

The chain is built from TRBV28 and TRBJ1-1; D call uncertain. The germline gives CDR1 MDHEN, CDR2 SYDVKM. The germline V and J ends were trimmed by 7 bases and 8 bases, with 17 bases remaining between them. This CDR3 is 13 amino acids long. DNA for the CDR3: TGTGCCAGCAACCTCAATAGACACCTAGAAGCTTTCTTT. The encoded protein is CASNLNRHLEAFF.

The J gene is TRBJ1-1, the V gene TRBV27; no reliable D call. Trimming took 6 bases from V and 1 from J, leaving 12 bases between them. There are 14 residues in the CDR3. Germline CDR1 and CDR2: MNHEY and SMNVEV (reference sequence). CDR3 DNA: TGTGCCAGCAGGGACCGATACCCGAACACTGAAGCTTTCTTT. Its protein product is CASRDRYPNTEAFF.

The V call is TRBV6-5, the J call TRBJ2-7; D assignment may be TRBD1 or TRBD2 (6 bases each). V lost 11 bases and J 6 bases, leaving 20 bases between the germline ends. This CDR3 is built from 13 residues. The germline gives CDR1 MNHEY, CDR2 SVGAGI. CDR3 amino acids: CASKGIGGGEQYF. In DNA form, the CDR3 reads TGTGCCTCGAAGGGAATAGGAGGGGGCGAGCAGTACTTC.

The gene calls are TRBV30 and TRBJ2-3; TRBD2 is a possible D gene (5 bases). CDR3 size: 14 residues. Trimming left V 2 bases short and J 0 bases short, with 9 bases between. CDR1 and CDR2 from the germline V gene are GTSNPN and SVGIG (reference sequence). CDR3 sequence (DNA): TGTGCCTGGAGTTGGCGGACTAGCACAGATACGCAGTATTTT. Translated, it gives CAWSWRTSTDTQYF.